The clone carrying this T cell receptor (beta chain) was seen at least ten times. Antigen: not known. This entry is derived from a study of molecular identifiers for immune sequencing clone quantification. Points from the study as a whole: In CMV-specific effectors, clones above 20 copies held over 99% of molecules; naive, under 1%. A single cell's spiked Jurkat TCR RNA was reportedly detectable among one million naive cells.

This CDR3 has 17 residues. CDR1 and CDR2 from the germline V gene are KGHSH and LQKENI. The trim removed 0 bases at V and 0 bases at J, leaving 4 bases unmatched. TCRdb independently ran MiXCR on the PCR reads; one entry per CDR3 protein. The sample records over 35,000 distinct CDR3 sequences, around 20% being singletons. Sorting isolated naive CD8 T cells as CD8+CD4-CCR7+CD45RA+ events. This receptor was obtained from a human donor in good health. Some libraries in this study had Jurkat cell RNA spiked in. This chain connects TRBV18 to TRBJ2-1; 8 bases are shared with TRBD2. The sequencing sample was made of naive CD8+ T cells from blood, with Jurkat cell RNA spiked in. The subset: FACS-sorted CD8+CD4-CCR7+CD45RA+ naive T cells. Written as DNA, the CDR3 is TGTGCCAGCTCACCACCTCCGGGAGGGAGCTCCTACAATGAGCAGTTCTTC. Translating it yields CASSPPPGGSSYNEQFF.